Listed here are 10 T cell receptor beta chains from one sample, sequenced in a study of control samples from healthy donors and cancer patients. Assay used: immunoSEQ multiplex PCR; TCRdb lists only in-frame clones, some missing. This table has some 200,000 clones, about 94% appearing once. Sequencing was carried out using blood. These receptors all stem from a man aged 45-60 years in good health.

The chain is built from TRBV7-2 and TRBJ2-5; TRBD1 agrees at 9 bases. In germline, CDR1 is SGHTA, CDR2 FQGNSA. V was pared by 6 bases and J by 5 bases, with 7 bases of the junction left unmatched. The CDR3 length is 14 residues. CDR3 in amino acids: CASRPNRGRETQYF. The CDR3 DNA sequence: TGTGCCAGCAGGCCGAACAGGGGGCGGGAGACCCAGTACTTC. Full variable domain (missing parts from reference TRBV7-2 and TRBJ2-5): GAGVSQSPSNKVTEKGKDVELRCDPISGHTALYWYRQSLGQGLEFLIYFQGNSAPDKSGLPSDRFSAERTGGSVSTLTIQRTQQEDSAVYLCASRPNRGRETQYFGPGTRLLVL.

This chain connects TRBV5-1 to TRBJ1-2; 7 bases match TRBD1. In germline, CDR1 is SGHRS, CDR2 YFSETQ. Unmatched junction bases numbered 14, after V lost 4 bases and J lost 8 bases. This CDR3 is 15 amino acids long. The CDR3: CASSPEFPGGKGYTF. The CDR3 bases are TGCGCCAGCAGCCCGGAATTTCCAGGGGGAAAAGGCTACACCTTC.

The J gene is TRBJ1-2, the V gene TRBV5-4; D is unresolved. The germline gives CDR1 SGHNT, CDR2 YYREEE (reference sequence). V was shortened by 1 base and J by 0 bases, with 10 bases between the two germline ends. There are 15 residues in the CDR3. CDR3 residues: CASSLPGNPNYGYTF. The DNA of the CDR3 is TGTGCCAGCAGCTTGCCGGGAAATCCTAACTATGGCTACACCTTC.

This chain links TRBV28 with TRBJ2-1; perhaps TRBD1 as D (6 bases). The CDR3 sequence is 20 residues long. Germline-derived CDR1 and CDR2 are MDHEN and SYDVKM. V was cut by 3 bases and J by 0 bases, with 24 bases left in between. The CDR3 DNA is TGTGCCAGCAGTTTCCCACCGGGACAAAGAAAGGGTCCCTCCTACAATGAGCAGTTCTTC. Amino acid sequence: CASSFPPGQRKGPSYNEQFF.

This chain links TRBV6-6 with TRBJ2-7; D could derive from TRBD1 or TRBD2 (7 bases each). From germline, CDR1 is MNHNY and CDR2 SVGAGI (reference sequence). The ends were cut back, 7 bases at V and 5 bases at J, with 18 bases in the middle. CDR3 size: 14 residues. As DNA, the CDR3 is TGTGCCAGCACCTCCCGGGCAGGGGGGGACGAGCAGTACTTC. Protein sequence: CASTSRAGGDEQYF.

The rearrangement uses TRBV28 and TRBJ1-5; D gene unclear. Germline V gives CDR1 MDHEN, CDR2 SYDVKM. The CDR3 consists of 13 residues. Trimming removed 3 bases at V and 7 bases at J, with 10 bases between. The CDR3 DNA sequence: TGTGCCAGCAGTTTTCGGGGAGACCAGCCCCAGCATTTT. It encodes CASSFRGDQPQHF. The complete variable domain, with remaining parts taken from reference TRBV28 and TRBJ1-5, reads DVKVTQSSRYLVKRTGEKVFLECVQDMDHENMFWYRQDPGLGLRLIYFSYDVKMKEKGDIPEGYSVSREKKERFSLILESASTNQTSMYLCASSFRGDQPQHFGDGTRLSIL.

The chain couples TRBV28 to TRBJ1-1; D not resolved. CDR1 and CDR2 from the germline V gene are MDHEN and SYDVKM. Deletions cut 8 bases from V and 5 bases from J, with 15 bases between. The CDR3 is made up of 13 amino acids. CDR3 region: CASQVGSDTEAFF. The CDR3 DNA reads TGTGCCAGCCAGGTAGGGTCGGATACTGAAGCTTTCTTT.

The rearrangement joins TRBV13 to TRBJ1-1; TRBD1 might be the D (5 bases). The CDR3 runs to 13 residues. V was pared by 10 bases and J by 5 bases, with 17 bases between. The germline V gene has CDR1 PRHDT and CDR2 FYEKMQ (reference sequence). CDR3 protein: CATHDSGWTEAFF. Here the CDR3 DNA reads TGTGCCACTCACGACAGTGGGTGGACTGAAGCTTTCTTT.

The chain couples TRBV10-3 to TRBJ2-7; 9 bases are a match to TRBD1. Germline V gene lookup returns CDR1 ENHRY and CDR2 SYGVKD. CDR3 size: 14 residues. The V segment lost 7 bases and the J segment 7 bases; nucleotides outside the gene matches: 11. The CDR3 bases are TGTGCCATCACCCCGGGACAGGGTGATCGGGAGCAGTACTTC. This codes for CAITPGQGDREQYF.

The gene calls are TRBV5-1 and TRBJ1-5; D gene uncertain. V was clipped by 0 bases and J by 3 bases, with 7 bases between them. The CDR3 has 14 residues. Germline V gene sequence: CDR1 SGHRS, CDR2 YFSETQ. The CDR3 region is CASSLAGLNQPQHF. In nucleotides, the CDR3 is TGCGCCAGCAGCTTGGCAGGCCTCAATCAGCCCCAGCATTTT.